This is a list of T cell receptor beta chains from one sample in a study of fetal regulatory T cell absence and autoimmunity. Libraries were prepared by immunoSEQ multiplex PCR; TCRdb keeps only in-frame clonotypes and omits some of them. Of 95,000 to 100,000 clones in the sample, about two thirds were seen once. Specimen: pancreas tissue. All receptors derive from a male donor with IPEX syndrome. CDR3s include the opening cysteine and the closing phenylalanine or tryptophan. D genes are given only for firm matches. Expanded clones get a size class; other rows say once, few or many, or leave the size out.

V gene,clone size,D gene,J gene,CDR3 DNA,CDR3 protein
TRBV10-2,few,NA,TRBJ1-1,TGCGCCAGCAGTGTTTGGGGGTGCTACACTGAAGCTTTCTTT,CASSVWGCYTEAFF
TRBV9,NA,NA,TRBJ2-5,TGTGCCAGCAGCGTCGACCGGGACCGTGGCGGCGAGACCCAGTACTTC,CASSVDRDRGGETQYF
TRBV2,NA,TRBD2,TRBJ2-1,TGTGCCAGCAGGAGGACTAGCGGCCTCTACAATGAGCAGTTCTTC,CASRRTSGLYNEQFF
TRBV27,NA,NA,TRBJ2-1,TGTGCCAGCAGGGCGGGGTACAATGAGCAGTTCTTC,CASRAGYNEQFF
TRBV5-4,NA,NA,TRBJ2-7,TGTGCCAGCAGCTTGTGGCCCTACGAGCAGTACTTC,CASSLWPYEQYF
TRBV5-7,NA,NA,TRBJ2-7,TGTGCCAGCAGGCTCTCCTACGAGCAGTACTTC,CASRLSYEQYF
TRBV11-2,NA,NA,TRBJ1-3,TGTGCCAGCAGCTTACCTCATTCTGGAAACACCATATATTTT,CASSLPHSGNTIYF
TRBV5-1,few,NA,TRBJ1-5,TGCGCCAGCAGCCAAGGGGGGGTTCAGCCCCAGCATTTT,CASSQGGVQPQHF
TRBV7-6,NA,NA,TRBJ2-3,TGTGCCAGCGGCCAGGGCTCGTACTCTCCGCAGTATTTT,CASGQGSYSPQYF
TRBV15,NA,NA,TRBJ2-1,TGTGCCACCAGTAGCGTCCCATACAATGAGCAGTTCTTC,CATSSVPYNEQFF
TRBV5-8,few,TRBD2,TRBJ2-1,TGTGCCAGCAGCCCGAGCGGGAGAGGGTACAATGAGCAGTTCTTC,CASSPSGRGYNEQFF
TRBV30,few,NA,TRBJ1-2,TGTGCCTGGGGATACGGGGGCGTGCATGGCTACACCTTC,CAWGYGGVHGYTF
TRBV18,NA,TRBD2,TRBJ2-1,TGTGCCAGCTCACCACTCTCTAGCGGGGGGTACAATGAGCAGTTCTTC,CASSPLSSGGYNEQFF
TRBV10-3,NA,NA,TRBJ2-1,TGTGCCATCAGTCCAGGGCCGGGCGATGAGCAGTTCTTC,CAISPGPGDEQFF
TRBV7-9,NA,NA,TRBJ2-1,TGTGCCAGCAGCTTACCGGACCCCAACAATGAGCAGTTCTTC,CASSLPDPNNEQFF